These T cell receptor beta chains were read from a single sample in a study of cytomegalovirus exposure and HLA in healthy donors. The assay was immunoSEQ multiplex PCR, and TCRdb's table has in-frame clones only and misses some. Found here are more than 150,000 clones, roughly 75% of them singletons; the top ten hold about 7.7%. Sequenced: PBMCs. These receptors were obtained from a woman aged 40 to 50 in good health and CMV-seropositive. CDR3s include the opening cysteine and the closing phenylalanine or tryptophan. The D gene is left open where the match is weak. Size is omitted from some rows. Given values are once, few, many or a class for expanded clones.

clone_size j_call d_call v_call cdr3_aa cdr3_nt
NA TRBJ2-1 NA TRBV7-9 CSSSFGFGNSGGRNEQFF TGTTCCAGCAGCTTCGGTTTTGGGAATAGCGGAGGGCGGAATGAGCAGTTCTTC
NA TRBJ1-2 TRBD1 TRBV27 CASSSTGFYGYTF TGTGCCAGCAGTTCGACAGGGTTCTATGGCTACACCTTC
NA TRBJ2-5 TRBD2 TRBV5-1 CASSPGTRDFEETQYF TGCGCCAGCAGCCCAGGGACTAGGGACTTCGAAGAGACCCAGTACTTC
NA TRBJ2-7 TRBD1 TRBV30 CAWKTGDPYEQYF TGTGCCTGGAAGACAGGGGATCCCTACGAGCAGTACTTC
NA TRBJ2-1 NA TRBV28 CASSGEPHNEQFF TGTGCCAGCAGTGGGGAGCCACACAATGAGCAGTTCTTC
NA TRBJ2-5 TRBD2 TRBV10-2 CASMETSGYQETQYF TGCGCCAGCATGGAGACTAGCGGGTACCAAGAGACCCAGTACTTC
NA TRBJ1-1 TRBD1 TRBV7-2 CASSQSPGGGDTEAFF TGTGCCAGCAGCCAAAGTCCAGGGGGCGGGGACACTGAAGCTTTCTTT
NA TRBJ2-7 NA TRBV21-1 CASSPHGRGQENYEQYF TGTGCCAGCAGCCCTCACGGTCGCGGACAGGAGAACTACGAGCAGTACTTC
NA TRBJ2-7 TRBD2 TRBV28 CASSLVGTSGSYEQYF TGTGCCAGCAGTTTGGTTGGGACTAGCGGGAGCTACGAGCAGTACTTC
NA TRBJ1-2 TRBD1 TRBV6-6 CASTQGQTTGYTF TGTGCCAGCACCCAGGGACAGACGACTGGCTACACCTTC
once TRBJ1-2 NA TRBV5-4 CASSLEGQGGTF TGTGCCAGCAGCTTGGAAGGGCAGGGAGGTACCTTC
NA TRBJ2-3 NA TRBV29-1 CSVAETRSTDTQYF TGCAGCGTTGCTGAGACTAGGAGTACAGATACGCAGTATTTT
NA TRBJ2-5 TRBD2 TRBV27 CASSPGLAEETQYF TGTGCCAGCAGTCCCGGACTAGCGGAAGAGACCCAGTACTTC
NA TRBJ1-1 TRBD1 TRBV7-3 CASSQQGASTEAFF TGTGCCAGCAGCCAACAGGGGGCGAGTACTGAAGCTTTCTTT
NA TRBJ2-3 TRBD1 TRBV28 CASSLPGQGVQDTQYF TGTGCCAGCAGTTTACCCGGACAGGGAGTTCAAGATACGCAGTATTTT
NA TRBJ2-7 NA TRBV4-2 CASSPNEQYF TGTGCCAGCAGCCCGAACGAGCAGTACTTC
NA TRBJ2-1 TRBD2 TRBV27 CASRGLGDYNEQFF TGTGCCAGCAGGGGACTAGGGGACTACAATGAGCAGTTCTTC
few TRBJ1-2 TRBD1 TRBV6-1 CASSEVWDRGIRKGYTF TGTGCCAGCAGTGAAGTTTGGGACAGGGGGATAAGAAAGGGCTACACCTTC
NA TRBJ2-1 NA TRBV9 CASSVGPGVVYNEQFF TGTGCCAGCAGCGTAGGGCCGGGAGTTGTCTACAATGAGCAGTTCTTC
NA TRBJ2-7 TRBD2 TRBV7-2 CASSFLQREGKEQYF TGTGCCAGCAGCTTTTTACAGCGGGAAGGAAAAGAGCAGTACTTC
NA TRBJ1-5 NA TRBV16 CASSQGQDQPQHF TGTGCCAGCAGCCAAGGACAAGATCAGCCCCAGCATTTT
few TRBJ1-1 NA TRBV7-8 CASVVYQGSADTEAFF TGTGCCAGCGTCGTCTATCAGGGAAGTGCGGACACTGAAGCTTTCTTT
NA TRBJ1-5 TRBD1 TRBV2 CASGGQGLNQPQHF TGTGCCAGCGGGGGACAGGGCCTCAATCAGCCCCAGCATTTT
NA TRBJ2-2 NA TRBV15 CATSRSGHLTGELFF TGTGCCACCAGCAGATCGGGACACCTCACCGGGGAGCTGTTTTTT
NA TRBJ2-1 NA TRBV19 CASSSGVNNEQFF TGTGCCAGTAGTAGCGGAGTGAACAATGAGCAGTTCTTC
NA TRBJ2-1 NA TRBV7-8 CASSLVGGSPGVGYNEQFF TGTGCCAGCAGCTTAGTTGGGGGTTCGCCGGGGGTGGGCTACAATGAGCAGTTCTTC
NA TRBJ2-1 TRBD2 TRBV5-1 CASSSTGLAGENEQFF TGCGCCAGCAGCTCGACCGGACTAGCGGGAGAGAATGAGCAGTTCTTC
NA TRBJ1-3 TRBD1 TRBV6-6 CASSHLGQGYGNTIYF TGTGCCAGCAGTCACTTGGGACAGGGGTATGGAAACACCATATATTTT
NA TRBJ2-7 NA TRBV5-1 CASRAVGYEQYF TGCGCCAGCAGAGCGGTAGGCTACGAGCAGTACTTC
NA TRBJ2-7 TRBD1 TRBV7-9 CSSSLAPLTGLSSYEQYF TGTTCCAGCAGCTTAGCTCCCCTGACAGGGCTAAGCTCCTACGAGCAGTACTTC
NA TRBJ1-1 NA TRBV7-2 CASSYGGARTEAFF TGTGCCAGCAGCTATGGGGGGGCGAGAACTGAAGCTTTCTTT
NA TRBJ2-7 TRBD2 TRBV7-2 CASSPHSGRGREQYF TGTGCCAGCAGCCCCCATAGCGGGAGGGGCCGCGAGCAGTACTTC
NA TRBJ1-5 NA TRBV7-7 CASSLDGSQPQHF TGTGCTAGCAGCTTAGACGGGAGTCAGCCCCAGCATTTT
NA TRBJ2-1 TRBD2 TRBV15 CATSRDGRAYNEQFF TGTGCCACCAGCAGAGACGGGAGGGCTTACAATGAGCAGTTCTTC
NA TRBJ2-7 TRBD1 TRBV6-5 CASSYQRTGDSYEQYF TGTGCCAGCAGTTACCAGAGGACAGGAGACAGCTACGAGCAGTACTTC
NA TRBJ2-2 TRBD2 TRBV5-4 CASSLYGTSGRGELFF TGTGCCAGCAGCTTGTACGGGACTAGCGGGAGAGGGGAGCTGTTTTTT
NA TRBJ1-2 NA TRBV15 CATSRGSGNGIYGYTF TGTGCCACCAGCAGAGGGAGCGGGAACGGGATCTATGGCTACACCTTC
once TRBJ2-1 NA TRBV4-3 CASSQDLIETYNEQFF TGCGCCAGCAGCCAAGATCTTATTGAGACCTACAATGAGCAGTTCTTC
NA TRBJ2-1 NA TRBV6-1 CASRGLNTLVNEQFF TGTGCCAGCAGGGGGCTCAATACCTTGGTCAATGAGCAGTTCTTC
NA TRBJ2-3 TRBD2 TRBV29-1 CSVDSWGGTHRSSQYF TGCAGCGTTGACTCATGGGGGGGGACTCACAGATCATCGCAGTATTTT
NA TRBJ2-7 TRBD2 TRBV18 CASSPPGLVTAYEQYF TGTGCCAGCTCACCGCCGGGACTAGTCACCGCGTACGAGCAGTACTTC
NA TRBJ1-4 NA TRBV2 CASRSTGSRYEKLFF TGTGCCAGCAGGTCCACAGGGAGTCGGTATGAAAAACTGTTTTTT
NA TRBJ1-5 TRBD1 TRBV18 CASSQDRVNQPQHF TGTGCCAGCTCACAGGACAGGGTGAATCAGCCCCAGCATTTT
NA TRBJ1-1 NA TRBV19 CASSIESGLNTEAFF TGTGCCAGTAGTATCGAATCAGGTTTAAACACTGAAGCTTTCTTT
NA TRBJ2-1 NA TRBV15 CATSRDKGHRDEQFF TGTGCCACCAGCAGAGATAAGGGGCACCGCGATGAGCAGTTCTTC
few TRBJ2-7 TRBD2 TRBV19 CASSSGRGSYEQYF TGTGCCAGTTCTAGCGGGAGGGGCTCCTACGAGCAGTACTTC
NA TRBJ2-2 NA TRBV28 CASSGERRSGELFF TGTGCCAGCAGTGGAGAGAGGCGGTCCGGGGAGCTGTTTTTT
NA TRBJ2-2 NA TRBV5-1 CASSLADRPTGELFF TGCGCCAGCAGCTTGGCTGACAGACCCACCGGGGAGCTGTTTTTT
NA TRBJ1-1 NA TRBV15 CATRPLDSSVRAFF TGTGCCACCAGACCACTCGACTCCTCCGTCCGAGCTTTCTTT
NA TRBJ2-2 NA TRBV7-2 CASSLDLRSSETGELFF TGTGCCAGCAGCTTAGATCTCCGCAGTTCCGAAACCGGGGAGCTGTTTTTT